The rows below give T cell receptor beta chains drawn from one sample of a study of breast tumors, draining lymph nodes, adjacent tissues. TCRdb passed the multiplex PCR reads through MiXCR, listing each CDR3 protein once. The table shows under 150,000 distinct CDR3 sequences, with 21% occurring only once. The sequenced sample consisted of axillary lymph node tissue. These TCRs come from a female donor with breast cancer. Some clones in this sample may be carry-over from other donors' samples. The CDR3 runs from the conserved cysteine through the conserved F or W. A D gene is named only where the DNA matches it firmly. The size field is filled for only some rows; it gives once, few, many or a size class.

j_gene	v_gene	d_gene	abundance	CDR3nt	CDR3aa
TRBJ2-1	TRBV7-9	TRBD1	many	TGTGCCAGCAGCGATTGGACAGGGGGCTACAATGAGCAGTTCTTC	CASSDWTGGYNEQFF
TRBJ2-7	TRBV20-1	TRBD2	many	TGCAGTGCTAACTCCGGGACTAGCGTCTACGAGCAGTACTTC	CSANSGTSVYEQYF
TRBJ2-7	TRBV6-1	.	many	TGTGCCAGCAGCTGGGGGCTAGCGGACTCCTACGAGCAGTACTTC	CASSWGLADSYEQYF
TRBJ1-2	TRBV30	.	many	TGTGCCTGGAGTGTATCACAGCCCTATGGCTACACCTTC	CAWSVSQPYGYTF
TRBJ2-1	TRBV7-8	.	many	TGTGCCAGCAGTTTCCCGGGACTCAACAATGAGCAGTTCTTC	CASSFPGLNNEQFF
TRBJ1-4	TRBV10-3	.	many	TGTGCCATCGGTCAAGCAAATGAAAAACTGTTTTTT	CAIGQANEKLFF
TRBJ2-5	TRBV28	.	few	TGTGCCAGCAGGAGGGCGTACCAAGAGACCCAGTACTTC	CASRRAYQETQYF
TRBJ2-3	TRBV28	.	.	TGTGCCAGCAGTTTTTCGCCCGGGGCGGCGTATTTT	CASSFSPGAAYF
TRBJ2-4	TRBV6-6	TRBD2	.	TGTGCCAGCAGTTCCCTAGGACTAGCGGGATCCAACATTCAGTACTTC	CASSSLGLAGSNIQYF
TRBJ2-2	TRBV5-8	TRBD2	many	TGTGCCAGCAGCTTAAGCGGGGGCTACACCGGGGAGCTGTTTTTT	CASSLSGGYTGELFF
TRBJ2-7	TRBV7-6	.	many	TGTGCCAGCAGCTTACCCAAGTATGGGGGTAAAAAATACGAGCAGTACTTC	CASSLPKYGGKKYEQYF
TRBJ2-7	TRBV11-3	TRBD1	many	TGTGCCAGCAGCGCCGGGACAGGGGTTTCCTACGAGCAGTACTTC	CASSAGTGVSYEQYF
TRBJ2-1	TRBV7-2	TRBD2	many	TGTGCCAGCAGCTCCGGGACTAGTCCGCTCCACAATGAGCAGTTCTTC	CASSSGTSPLHNEQFF
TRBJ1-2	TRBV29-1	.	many	TGCAGCGTTGAAGAAGGAGGGGGGAATGGCTACACCTTC	CSVEEGGGNGYTF
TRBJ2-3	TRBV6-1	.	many	TGTGCCAGCAGTGAAGACAGTCTGACAGATACGCAGTATTTT	CASSEDSLTDTQYF
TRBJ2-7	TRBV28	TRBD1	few	TGTGCCAGCAGTTCCGGGACAGGGGCCTACGAGCAGTACTTC	CASSSGTGAYEQYF
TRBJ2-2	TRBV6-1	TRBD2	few	TGTGCCAGCAGTGATCCTCCGGGACTAGCGGCTAACACCGGGGAGCTGTTTTTT	CASSDPPGLAANTGELFF
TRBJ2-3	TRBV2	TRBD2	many	TGTGCCAGCGGGGGGACTAGCGGGAGAATAGATACGCAGTATTTT	CASGGTSGRIDTQYF
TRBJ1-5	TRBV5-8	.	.	TGTGCCAGCAGCTCCGCTGGGAGCAATCAGCCCCAGCATTTT	CASSSAGSNQPQHF
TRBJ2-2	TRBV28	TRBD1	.	TGTGCCAGCAGTCCCCCGGACAGGGGGCGAGGGGCCGGGGAGCTGTTTTTT	CASSPPDRGRGAGELFF
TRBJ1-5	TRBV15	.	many	TGTGCCACCAGCAGAGATTATCAGCCCCAGCATTTT	CATSRDYQPQHF
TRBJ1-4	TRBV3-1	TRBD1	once	TGTGCCAGCAGCCAGTCCGGGACAGGGGCGGTTACTAATGAAAAACTGGTTTTT	CASSQSGTGAVTNEKLVF
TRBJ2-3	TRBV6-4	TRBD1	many	TGTGCCAGCAGTGACTCGGGACAGGGGACAGATACGCAGTATTTT	CASSDSGQGTDTQYF
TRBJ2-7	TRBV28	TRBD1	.	TGTGCCAGCAGCCCCAACAGGGGGCTTGCCTACGAGCAGCACTTC	CASSPNRGLAYEQHF
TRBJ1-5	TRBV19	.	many	TGTGCCAGTAGTATTATTGGGGCAGCTGATCAGCCCCAGCATTTT	CASSIIGAADQPQHF
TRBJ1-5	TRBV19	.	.	TGTGCCAGTAGTCCGGGATTTTTGGGCAATCAGCCCCAGCATTTT	CASSPGFLGNQPQHF
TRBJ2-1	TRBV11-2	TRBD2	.	TGTGCCACTCTACCCCCCGGGGGGGGGGAGCAGTTCTTC	CATLPPGGGEQFF
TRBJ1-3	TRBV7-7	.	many	TGTGCTAGCAGCTTGAGCCCAGTTAGCGACACCATATATTTT	CASSLSPVSDTIYF
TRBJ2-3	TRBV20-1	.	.	TGCGGTGCTTCTGCTAGGCGGGGTTCAGATACGCAGTACTTT	CGASARRGSDTQYF
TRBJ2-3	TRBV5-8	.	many	TGTGCCAGCAGCTTGGCCCTCGGGGCGGTGGATACGCAGTATTTT	CASSLALGAVDTQYF
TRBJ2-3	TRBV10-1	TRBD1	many	TGCGCCAGCAGCCGGGACAGGGGACCAGATACGCAGTATTTT	CASSRDRGPDTQYF
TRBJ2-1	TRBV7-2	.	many	TGTGCCAGCAGCTTAGCGACATCGTCCGACTACTCCAATGAGCAGTTCTTC	CASSLATSSDYSNEQFF
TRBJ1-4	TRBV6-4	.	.	TGTGCCAGCAGTCGCCTCTACGGGGCAACTAATGAAAAACTGGTTTTT	CASSRLYGATNEKLVF
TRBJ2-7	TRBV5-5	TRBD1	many	TGTGCCAGCAGCTCTAGGACAGGCGACGAGCAGTACTTC	CASSSRTGDEQYF
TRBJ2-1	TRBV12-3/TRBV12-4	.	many	TGTGCCAGCAGTCAACCTTGGGACAACCCCTACAATGAGCAGTTCTTC	CASSQPWDNPYNEQFF
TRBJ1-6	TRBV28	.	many	TGTGCCAGCCGTCGGTGGCAGGGGAGTAATTCACCCCTCCACTTT	CASRRWQGSNSPLHF
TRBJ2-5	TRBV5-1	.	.	TGCGCCAGCAGCCCGGGGGCCCAGGAGACCCGGTACTTC	CASSPGAQETRYF
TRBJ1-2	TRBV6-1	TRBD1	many	TGTGCCAGCAGTGGGACAGGGCCCCAATATGGCTACACCTTC	CASSGTGPQYGYTF
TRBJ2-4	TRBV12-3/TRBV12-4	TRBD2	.	TGTGCCAGCAGTTTAACGGGGGGAGCCCAAAACATTCGGTACTTC	CASSLTGGAQNIRYF
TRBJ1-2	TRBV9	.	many	TGTGCCAGCAGCGTAGCTATTCGGCAGGGAGGCTACACCTTC	CASSVAIRQGGYTF
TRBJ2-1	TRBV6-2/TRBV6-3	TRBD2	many	TGTGCCAGCAGTGAAGCTGGACTAGCGGGAGTTTCCTACAATGAGCAGTTCTTC	CASSEAGLAGVSYNEQFF
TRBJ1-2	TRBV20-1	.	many	TGCAGTGCTAGTACGGGCTACACCTTC	CSASTGYTF
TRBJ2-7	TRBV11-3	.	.	TGTGCCAGCAGCCAGGCCTGGCTCCCCTACGAGCAGTACTTC	CASSQAWLPYEQYF
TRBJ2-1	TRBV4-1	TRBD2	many	TGCGCCAGCAGCCAAGATGGTGAGACTAGCGGACACAATGAGCAGTTCTTC	CASSQDGETSGHNEQFF
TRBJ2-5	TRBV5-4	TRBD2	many	TGTGCCAGCAGCCCGGGACTAGCGGGAGGCCACCAAGAGACCCAGTACTTC	CASSPGLAGGHQETQYF
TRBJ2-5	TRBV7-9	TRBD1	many	TGTGCCAGCAGCCTTTGGGACAGCCAACAAGAGACCCAGTACTTC	CASSLWDSQQETQYF
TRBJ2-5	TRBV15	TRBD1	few	TGTGCCACCAGCAGCCCGGACAGGGGGGAAGAGACCCAGTACTTC	CATSSPDRGEETQYF
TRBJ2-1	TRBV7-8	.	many	TGTGCCAGCAGCCCGAACTTGGGGGGGCTAGCCGGAGGGAATGAGCAGTTCTTC	CASSPNLGGLAGGNEQFF
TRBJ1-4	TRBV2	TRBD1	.	TGTGCCAGCAGTGAGGACAGGGTTCGGGAAAAACTGTTTTTT	CASSEDRVREKLFF
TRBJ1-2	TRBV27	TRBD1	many	TGTGCCAGCAGTTTAAAAAGGGGACAGGGCCTTTCTAACTATGGCTACACCTTC	CASSLKRGQGLSNYGYTF
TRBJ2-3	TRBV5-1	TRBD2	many	TGCGCCAGCAGTCCGACTAGCGGAGATACGCAGTATTTT	CASSPTSGDTQYF
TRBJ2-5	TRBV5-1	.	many	TGCGCCAGCAATCTAGGCGGGAACCAAGAGACCCAGTACTTC	CASNLGGNQETQYF
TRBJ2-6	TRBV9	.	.	TGTGCCAGCAGCGGGCGTCCTGGGGCCAGCGTCCTGACTTTC	CASSGRPGASVLTF
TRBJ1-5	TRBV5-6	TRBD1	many	TGTGCCAGCAGCCCCGGGACAGGGGCGTCCAATCAGCCCCAGCATTTT	CASSPGTGASNQPQHF
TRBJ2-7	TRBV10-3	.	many	TGTGCCATCAGTGCCTCTAGCGTCTACGAGCAGTACTTC	CAISASSVYEQYF
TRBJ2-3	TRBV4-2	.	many	TGTGCCAGCAGCCAAGTAATGAGGCTAGCGAGAGATACGCAGTATTTT	CASSQVMRLARDTQYF
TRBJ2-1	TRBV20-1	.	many	TGCAGTGCTACTAGCAGCGCTACCCCCTACAATGAGCAGTTCTTC	CSATSSATPYNEQFF
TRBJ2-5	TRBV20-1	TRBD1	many	TGCAGTGCTAGGGGGATGGGACAGGGGGCATGGGAGACCCAGTACTTC	CSARGMGQGAWETQYF
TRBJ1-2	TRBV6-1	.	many	TGTGCCAGCAGTGGGAATAGACTTAACTATGGCTACACCTTC	CASSGNRLNYGYTF